The clone carrying this T cell receptor beta chain showed up just a few times. What it binds is not known. This entry belongs to a study of T-cell memory formation after mild COVID-19. J gave up 10 bases and V 5 bases, and 12 bases lay outside the gene matches. CDR1 is SGHRS, CDR2 YFSETQ, per germline. The CDR3 spans 15 residues. Regarding the study as a whole: A balance of CD4 and CD8 characterized clones contracting day 15 to 85, whereas later expanders leaned CD4+. The authors did not confirm SARS-CoV-2 specificity of second-wave clones peaking day 37.

TCRdb called the 5' RACE reads again in MiXCR, with one record for every CDR3 protein. The sample shows 65,000 to 100,000 distinct CDR3 sequences, 10% to 15% of them seen only once. The chain carries TRBV5-1 and TRBJ1-6; 7 nucleotides agree with TRBD1. The clonotype originates from a man younger than 35 who had mild COVID-19 (a few samples of this study predate the infection). Cell type and time point are not known. The specimen sequenced was PBMCs or a T cell subset sorted from them (not recorded which). The CDR3 DNA reads as TGCGCCAGCAGATTCGGGACAGACAACGGGTCACCCCTCCACTTT. Its protein is CASRFGTDNGSPLHF.